This TCR delta chain comes out of a study of gamma-delta T cells after stem cell transplantation. TCRdb re-called the RT-PCR reads via CATT. Here the sample spans approximately 1,300 delta-chain clones, roughly 3.5% being singletons. The CDR3 contains 17 residues. Germline trimming cut 3 bases from V and 1 base from J; bases unmatched to any gene: 7. Germline CDR1 is GEAIGNYY and CDR2 is EKD. There are a few counts of this clone. A much more abundant neighbour one base away suggests this may be a read error. This sequence joins TRDV2 and TRDJ1, with 13 nucleotides matching TRDD3. The sequenced sample consisted of gamma-delta T cells. The TCR comes from a human donor. It is not recorded whose cells these are; they may come from a transplant donor. CDR3 DNA sequence: TGTGCCTGTGACTCCGTACTGGGGGATACGAGCACCGATAAACTCATCTTT. Translating it yields CACDSVLGDTSTDKLIF.